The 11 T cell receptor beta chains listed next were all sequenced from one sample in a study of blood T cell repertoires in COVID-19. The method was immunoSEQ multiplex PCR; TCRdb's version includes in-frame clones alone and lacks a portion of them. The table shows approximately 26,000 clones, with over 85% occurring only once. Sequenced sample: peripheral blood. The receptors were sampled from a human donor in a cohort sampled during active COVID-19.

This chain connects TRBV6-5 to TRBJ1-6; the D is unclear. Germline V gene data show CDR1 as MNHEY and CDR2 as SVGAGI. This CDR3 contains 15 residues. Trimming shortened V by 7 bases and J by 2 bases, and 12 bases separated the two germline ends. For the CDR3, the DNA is TGTGCCAGCACCCAACAGACGGCCTATAATTCACCCCTCCACTTT. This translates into CASTQQTAYNSPLHF.

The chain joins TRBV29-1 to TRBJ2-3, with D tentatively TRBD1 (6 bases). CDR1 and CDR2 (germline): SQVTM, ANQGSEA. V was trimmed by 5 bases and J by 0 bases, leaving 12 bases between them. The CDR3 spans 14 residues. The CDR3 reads CSVRNRASTDTQYF. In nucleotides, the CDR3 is TGCAGCGTTCGGAACAGGGCGAGCACAGATACGCAGTATTTT.

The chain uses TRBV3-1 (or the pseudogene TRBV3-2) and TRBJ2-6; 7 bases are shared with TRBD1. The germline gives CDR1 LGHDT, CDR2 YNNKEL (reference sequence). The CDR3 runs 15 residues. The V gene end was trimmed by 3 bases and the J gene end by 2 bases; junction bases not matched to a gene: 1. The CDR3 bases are TGTGCCAGCAGCCACGGGACAGCTGGGGCCAACGTCCTGACTTTC. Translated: CASSHGTAGANVLTF.

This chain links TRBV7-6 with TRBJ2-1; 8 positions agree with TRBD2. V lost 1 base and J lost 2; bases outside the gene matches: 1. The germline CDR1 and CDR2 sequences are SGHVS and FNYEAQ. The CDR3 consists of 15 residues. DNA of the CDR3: TGTGCCAGCAGCTTAGGAGCGGGAGCCTACAATGAGCAGTTCTTC. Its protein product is CASSLGAGAYNEQFF.

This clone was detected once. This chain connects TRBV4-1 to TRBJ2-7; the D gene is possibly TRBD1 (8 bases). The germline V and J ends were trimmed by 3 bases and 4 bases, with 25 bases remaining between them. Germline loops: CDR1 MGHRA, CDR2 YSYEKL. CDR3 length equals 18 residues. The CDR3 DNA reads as TGCGCCAGCAGCCAGGAAGAGGGAGGGGGACAGGTAGTTTACGAGCAGTACTTC. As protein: CASSQEEGGGQVVYEQYF.

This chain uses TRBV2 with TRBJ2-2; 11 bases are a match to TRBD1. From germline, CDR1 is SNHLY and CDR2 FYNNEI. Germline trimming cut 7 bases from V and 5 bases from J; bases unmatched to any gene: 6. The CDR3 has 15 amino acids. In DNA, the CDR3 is TGTGCCAGCAAACCGGGACAGGGGGGGACCGGGGAGCTGTTTTTT. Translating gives CASKPGQGGTGELFF. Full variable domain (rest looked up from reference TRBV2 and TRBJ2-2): EPEVTQTPSHQVTQMGQEVILRCVPISNHLYFYWYRQILGQKVEFLVSFYNNEISEKSEIFDDQFSVERPDGSNFTLKIRSTKLEDSAMYFCASKPGQGGTGELFFGEGSRLTVL.

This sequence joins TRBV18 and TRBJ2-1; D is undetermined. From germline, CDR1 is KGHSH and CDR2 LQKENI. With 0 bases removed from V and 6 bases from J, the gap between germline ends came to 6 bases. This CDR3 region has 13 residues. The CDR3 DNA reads TGTGCCAGCTCACCACCGACAAGCAATGAGCAGTTCTTC. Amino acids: CASSPPTSNEQFF.

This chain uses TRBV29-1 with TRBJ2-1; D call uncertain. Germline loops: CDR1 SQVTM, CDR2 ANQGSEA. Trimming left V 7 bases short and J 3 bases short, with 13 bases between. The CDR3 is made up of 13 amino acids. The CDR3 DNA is TGCAGCGCTCACCCTGCGTTCTACAATGAGCAGTTCTTC. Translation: CSAHPAFYNEQFF.

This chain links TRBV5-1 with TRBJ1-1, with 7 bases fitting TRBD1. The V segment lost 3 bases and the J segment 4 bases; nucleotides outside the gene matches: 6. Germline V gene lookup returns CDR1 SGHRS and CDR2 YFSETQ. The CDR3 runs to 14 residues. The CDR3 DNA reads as TGCGCCAGCAGCTCCGGACAGGTGGGCACTGAAGCTTTCTTT. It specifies CASSSGQVGTEAFF.

The CDR3 DNA is TGCGCCAGCAGAAGACAGAAGGGGACAGATACGCAGTATTTT. Protein product: CASRRQKGTDTQYF. The gene calls are TRBV10-2 and TRBJ2-3, with D tentatively TRBD1 (5 bases). The CDR3 runs 14 residues. Germline V gene data show CDR1 as WSHSY and CDR2 as SAAADI. The ends were cut back, 6 bases at V and 3 bases at J, with 13 bases in the middle.

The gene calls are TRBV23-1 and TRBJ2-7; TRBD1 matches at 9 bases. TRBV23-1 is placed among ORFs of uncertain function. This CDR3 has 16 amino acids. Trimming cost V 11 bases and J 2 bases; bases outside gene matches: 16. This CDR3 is CAAGQGSLGSPYEQYF. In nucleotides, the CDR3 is TGCGCCGCGGGACAGGGTTCGTTGGGGTCCCCCTACGAGCAGTACTTC.